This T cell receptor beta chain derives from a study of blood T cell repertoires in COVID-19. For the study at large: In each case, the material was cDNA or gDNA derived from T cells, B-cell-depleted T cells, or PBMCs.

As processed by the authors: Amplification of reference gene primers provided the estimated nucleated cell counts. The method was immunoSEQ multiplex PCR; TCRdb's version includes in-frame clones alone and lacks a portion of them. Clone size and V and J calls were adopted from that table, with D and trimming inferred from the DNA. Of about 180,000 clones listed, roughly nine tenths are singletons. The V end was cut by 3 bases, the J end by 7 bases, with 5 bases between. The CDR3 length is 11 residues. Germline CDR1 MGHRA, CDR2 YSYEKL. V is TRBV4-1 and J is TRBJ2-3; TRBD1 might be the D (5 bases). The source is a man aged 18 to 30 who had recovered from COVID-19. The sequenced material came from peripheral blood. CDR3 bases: TGCGCCAGCAGCCAGGACAATACGCAGTATTTT. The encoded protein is CASSQDNTQYF.